This T cell receptor (beta chain) was observed in a study of T-cell memory formation after mild COVID-19. Study overall: TCR clusters were largely donor specific.

Germline V gene lookup returns CDR1 SGHDN and CDR2 FVKESK. V was pared by 0 bases and J by 1 base, with 12 bases between. This CDR3 contains 16 residues. This clonotype came up a few times. TCRdb re-analysed the 5' RACE reads in MiXCR, keeping a single row per CDR3 protein. Among about 110,000 distinct CDR3 sequences listed, about an eighth were seen once. The clonotype originates from a man younger than 35 who had mild COVID-19 (a few samples of this study predate the infection). Cell type and time point are not known. The chain recombines TRBV14 with TRBJ2-5; possibly TRBD2 for D (7 bases). Material for sequencing was PBMCs or a T cell subset sorted from them (not recorded which). CDR3 amino acids: CASSQDRGAIQETQYF. CDR3 bases: TGTGCCAGCAGCCAAGATCGGGGGGCCATCCAAGAGACCCAGTACTTC. Supplemented by reference TRBV14 and TRBJ2-5, the full variable domain reads EAGVTQFPSHSVIEKGQTVTLRCDPISGHDNLYWYRRVMGKEIKFLLHFVKESKQDESGMPNNRFLAERTGGTYSTLKVQPAELEDSGVYFCASSQDRGAIQETQYFGPGTRLLVL.